These 5 T cell receptor beta chains were all obtained from the same sample, sequenced in a study of blood T cell repertoires in COVID-19. Measured with immunoSEQ multiplex PCR; TCRdb has only the in-frame clones, and not every one. The sample has 150,000 to 200,000 clones, 80% seen once. Sequences were obtained from PBMCs or T cells enriched from blood (not recorded which). The source of these receptors is a man aged 55-75 years who had been exposed to COVID-19.

The chain is built from TRBV9 and TRBJ2-1; D is unresolved. From germline, CDR1 is SGDLS and CDR2 YYNGEE. The CDR3 is 13 residues long. The V end was cut by 4 bases, the J end by 2 bases, with 7 bases between. The chain's CDR3 is CASSPVTYNEQFF. The CDR3 nucleotides read TGTGCCAGCAGCCCTGTTACCTACAATGAGCAGTTCTTC.

The chain joins TRBV5-1 to TRBJ1-1; D not certain. The CDR3 extends over 12 amino acids. V lost 4 bases and J lost 2, with 6 bases in between. The V gene's germline CDR1 is SGHRS and CDR2 YFSETQ. The CDR3 is CASSRSNTEAFF. DNA of the CDR3: TGCGCCAGCAGCCGGAGTAACACTGAAGCTTTCTTT.

This clone came up a few times. CDR3 sequence (DNA): TGTGCCTGGGGCCCCGGGACTAGCGCGAATGAGCAGTTCTTC. It yields the protein CAWGPGTSANEQFF. This sequence joins TRBV30 and TRBJ2-1; 10 bases agree with TRBD2. Per germline, CDR1 GTSNPN and CDR2 SVGIG (reference sequence). Trimming took 5 bases from V and 7 from J; bases not matched to a gene: 8. The CDR3 has 14 amino acids.

This chain links TRBV11-3 with TRBJ2-1, with 10 bases identical to TRBD2. Germline V gene lookup returns CDR1 SGHNT and CDR2 YENEEA. The CDR3 is 15 amino acids. V gave up 5 bases and J gave up 7 bases; unmatched junction bases: 8. In DNA form, the CDR3 reads TGTGCCAGCAGCCAGGTAGCGGGAGGCCGAAATGAGCAGTTCTTC. This translates into CASSQVAGGRNEQFF.

This chain connects TRBV5-1 to TRBJ1-4; D perhaps matches TRBD1 (6 bases). V was clipped by 0 bases and J by 7 bases, with 13 bases between them. Germline V lookup: CDR1 SGHRS, CDR2 YFSETQ. The CDR3 is 15 amino acids. CDR3 coding DNA: TGCGCCAGCAGCTTGGTTGGGGGCCGGAGTGAAAAACTGTTTTTT. Its translation is CASSLVGGRSEKLFF. The complete variable domain, with remaining parts taken from reference TRBV5-1 and TRBJ1-4, reads KAGVTQTPRYLIKTRGQQVTLSCSPISGHRSVSWYQQTPGQGLQFLFEYFSETQRNKGNFPGRFSGRQFSNSRSEMNVSTLELGDSALYLCASSLVGGRSEKLFFGSGTQLSVL.